The 22 T cell receptor beta chains below come from one sample, sequenced in a study of blood T cells in healthy people across ages. Together with a sample-barcoded 5' primer, a J-beta primer mix was included in a second PCR lasting about 6 to 12 cycles. TCRdb processed the 5' RACE reads anew with MiXCR; each CDR3 protein has one entry. The table includes around 1.7 million distinct CDR3 sequences, roughly 27% detected once. Sequenced input: blood. These receptors all stem from a woman aged 25 to 39 in good health.

At least ten counts were recorded for this clonotype. This chain joins TRBV7-6 and TRBJ2-3; possible D gene TRBD2, 5 bases. CDR3 length: 16 amino acids. Deletions cut 1 base from V and 1 base from J, with 12 bases between. Germline-derived CDR1 and CDR2 are SGHVS and FNYEAQ. The DNA of the CDR3 is TGTGCCAGCAGCTTAGTGTTTGAGCGGCGCACAGATACGCAGTATTTT. Protein: CASSLVFERRTDTQYF.

This clonotype was counted many times. This sequence joins TRBV4-1 and TRBJ2-1, with 9 bases lining up with TRBD2. The junction had 10 bases not matched to a gene; V was cut back by 7 bases and J by 6 bases. The CDR3 has 15 residues. Looked up from germline, CDR1 is MGHRA and CDR2 is YSYEKL. CDR3 sequence: CASTPIDSGSNEQFF. The CDR3 coding sequence is TGCGCCAGCACCCCTATTGATAGCGGGAGCAATGAGCAGTTCTTC.

This clonotype appeared many times. The rearrangement joins TRBV7-3 to TRBJ1-2; 8 bases match TRBD1. Trimming cost V 2 bases and J 9 bases; bases outside gene matches: 5. The CDR3 sequence is 13 residues long. Germline values: CDR1 SGHTA, CDR2 FQGTGA. The CDR3 DNA follows: TGTGCCAGCAGCTTAGCCAGACAGGGGAGCTACACCTTC. Its translation: CASSLARQGSYTF.

In this sample, this clonotype turned up a few times. This chain links TRBV3-1 with TRBJ1-5, with D possibly being TRBD1 (5 bases). This CDR3 comprises 16 residues. Between the trimmed V and J ends, which lost 2 bases and 7 bases, there was a span of 18 bases. The germline CDR1 and CDR2 sequences are LGHDT and YNNKEL (reference sequence). Here the CDR3 DNA reads TGTGCCAGCAGCCAAAACGGAATCCGAGGGGAACAGCCCCAGCATTTT. Amino acid sequence: CASSQNGIRGEQPQHF. Variable domain in full (rest from reference TRBV3-1 and TRBJ1-5): DTAVSQTPKYLVTQMGNDKSIKCEQNLGHDTMYWYKQDSKKFLKIMFSYNNKELIINETVPNRFSPKSPDKAHLNLHINSLELGDSAVYFCASSQNGIRGEQPQHFGDGTRLSIL.

J is TRBJ1-1 and V is TRBV7-9; 8 positions match TRBD1. J was trimmed by 2 bases and V by 6 bases; bases with no gene match: 8. From germline, CDR1 is SEHNR and CDR2 FQNEAQ (reference sequence). The CDR3 totals 15 residues. CDR3 in DNA: TGTGCCAGCAGTTATAGGACAGGGACCAACACTGAAGCTTTCTTT. As protein: CASSYRTGTNTEAFF.

DNA of the CDR3: TGTGCCTGGAGTGTTATGCGGGACACCAAACTTGCGAACACCGGGGAGCTGTTTTTT. Encoded protein: CAWSVMRDTKLANTGELFF. The chain joins TRBV30 to TRBJ2-2; either TRBD1 or TRBD2 may supply D (6 bases each). This CDR3 is 19 amino acids long. The germline V gene has CDR1 GTSNPN and CDR2 SVGIG (reference sequence). Trimming removed 0 bases from V and 0 bases from J, with 20 bases in between.

The rearrangement links TRBV7-9 to TRBJ2-4; 8 bases agree with TRBD1. The CDR3 is 15 amino acids. V dropped 5 bases and J dropped 4; count of bases not matched to a gene: 7. Germline lookup yields CDR1 SEHNR and CDR2 FQNEAQ (reference sequence). For the CDR3, the DNA is TGTGCCAGCAGCCGGACAGGGAATGGGAAAAACATTCAGTACTTC. This codes for CASSRTGNGKNIQYF. Together with reference TRBV7-9 and TRBJ2-4, the CDR3 gives the full variable domain: DTGVSQNPRHKITKRGQNVTFRCDPISEHNRLYWYRQTLGQGPEFLTYFQNEAQLEKSRLLSDRFSAERPKGSFSTLEIQRTEQGDSAMYLCASSRTGNGKNIQYFGAGTRLSVL.

This clonotype was seen a handful of times. The chain is built from TRBV5-1 and TRBJ1-1; D ambiguous. This CDR3 spans 14 amino acids. CDR1 and CDR2 (germline): SGHRS, YFSETQ. Trimming took 0 bases from V and 1 from J, leaving 7 bases between them. As DNA, the CDR3 is TGCGCCAGCAGCTTGGGGAACGGGAACACTGAAGCTTTCTTT. Its translation: CASSLGNGNTEAFF. The complete variable domain, with remaining parts taken from reference TRBV5-1 and TRBJ1-1, reads KAGVTQTPRYLIKTRGQQVTLSCSPISGHRSVSWYQQTPGQGLQFLFEYFSETQRNKGNFPGRFSGRQFSNSRSEMNVSTLELGDSALYLCASSLGNGNTEAFFGQGTRLTVV.

This sequence joins TRBV14 and TRBJ2-7; tentatively, D is TRBD2 (5 bases). This CDR3 region has 14 residues. In germline, CDR1 is SGHDN, CDR2 FVKESK. The ends were cut back, 2 bases at V and 2 bases at J, with 10 bases in the middle. CDR3 bases: TGTGCCAGCAGCCAAAACCCCGGGACCTACGAGCAGTACTTC. It specifies CASSQNPGTYEQYF. Full variable domain (missing parts from reference TRBV14 and TRBJ2-7): EAGVTQFPSHSVIEKGQTVTLRCDPISGHDNLYWYRRVMGKEIKFLLHFVKESKQDESGMPNNRFLAERTGGTYSTLKVQPAELEDSGVYFCASSQNPGTYEQYFGPGTRLTVT.

The chain is built from TRBV20-1 and TRBJ2-1; possibly TRBD2 for D (6 bases). V lost 8 bases and J 4 bases, leaving 18 bases between the germline ends. CDR1 DFQATT and CDR2 SNEGSKA come from the germline V gene (reference sequence). This CDR3 is built from 14 residues. CDR3 region: CSTPRREAYNEQFF. CDR3 bases: TGCAGTACCCCAAGGAGGGAGGCTTACAATGAGCAGTTCTTC.

There are a few counts of this clonotype. This chain links TRBV27 with TRBJ2-1, with 9 nucleotides matching TRBD2. V was clipped by 3 bases and J by 2 bases; unmatched bases: 5. The CDR3 spans 16 residues. Germline loops: CDR1 MNHEY, CDR2 SMNVEV (reference sequence). The CDR3: CASSLASGVPYNEQFF. The CDR3 DNA reads TGTGCCAGCAGTTTGGCTAGCGGGGTCCCCTACAATGAGCAGTTCTTC.

This clonotype has more than one count but fewer than ten. The J gene is TRBJ1-2, the V gene TRBV28; D is uncertain. V lost 5 bases and J lost 0, with 19 bases in between. From germline, CDR1 is MDHEN and CDR2 SYDVKM. This CDR3 has 17 amino acids. CDR3 sequence reads: CASSEVGGRRPNYGYTF. CDR3 sequence (DNA): TGTGCCAGCAGTGAGGTAGGCGGGAGGCGGCCTAACTATGGCTACACCTTC.

V gene TRBV12-3 or TRBV12-4 combines with J gene TRBJ2-7; possibly TRBD2 for D (5 bases). Trimming took off 5 bases at V and 7 bases at J, with 18 bases between the two ends. This CDR3 contains 14 residues. CDR3 protein: CASSLFGLTAEQYF. Written as DNA, the CDR3 is TGTGCCAGCAGTCTCTTCGGACTGACGGCGGAGCAGTACTTC.

This chain uses TRBV27 with TRBJ2-3; D uncertain. V shed 2 bases and J shed 1 base, with 16 bases lying between them. Germline V gives CDR1 MNHEY, CDR2 SMNVEV (reference sequence). The CDR3 has 17 residues. In DNA, the CDR3 is TGTGCCAGCAGTTTAGCGGACCCCTCGGTGGGCACAGATACGCAGTATTTT. It translates to CASSLADPSVGTDTQYF.

This clonotype came up a few times. V is TRBV20-1 and J is TRBJ2-7, with D maybe TRBD1 (6 bases). The germline CDR1 and CDR2 sequences are DFQATT and SNEGSKA (reference sequence). The CDR3 runs to 14 residues. Deletions cut 3 bases from V and 0 bases from J, with 12 bases between. CDR3 amino acids: CSARGAESSYEQYF. CDR3 bases: TGCAGTGCTAGGGGGGCAGAGAGCTCCTACGAGCAGTACTTC.

This clonotype turned up a few times. The chain uses TRBV6-1 and TRBJ2-1; no reliable D call. V shed 4 bases and J shed 11 bases, with 18 bases lying between them. Germline V CDR1 and CDR2: MNHNS, SASEGT. The CDR3 is 14 residues long. CDR3 DNA: TGTGCCAGCAGTGCATTGTCCGGTTTAGATAAGCAGTTCTTC. Its protein product is CASSALSGLDKQFF.

In this sample, this clonotype turned up a few times. The rearrangement links TRBV19 to TRBJ2-7; 10 positions agree with TRBD1. There are 13 residues in the CDR3. The junction had 0 bases not matched to a gene; V was cut back by 3 bases and J by 4 bases. The germline V gene encodes CDR1 LNHDA and CDR2 SQIVND (reference sequence). The CDR3 nucleotides are TGTGCCAGTAGTATGGACAGGGGGTACGAGCAGTACTTC. Its protein is CASSMDRGYEQYF.

J is TRBJ1-5 and V is TRBV6-1, with D unclear. The CDR3 contains 13 residues. With 2 bases removed from V and 4 bases from J, the gap between germline ends came to 6 bases. Looked up from germline, CDR1 is MNHNS and CDR2 is SASEGT. The CDR3 reads CASSERLNQPQHF. DNA for the CDR3: TGTGCCAGCAGTGAACGGCTGAATCAGCCCCAGCATTTT.

The chain is built from TRBV10-1 and TRBJ2-3; 9 bases line up with TRBD2. Per germline, CDR1 WNHNN and CDR2 SYGVQD (reference sequence). Unmatched junction bases numbered 4, after V lost 8 bases and J lost 4 bases. The CDR3 spans 13 residues. The CDR3 DNA reads TGCGCCAGCGGCGGGACTAGCCCAGATACGCAGTATTTT. Protein product: CASGGTSPDTQYF.

This clonotype was counted a few times. This chain uses TRBV6-6 with TRBJ2-1; 13 bases match TRBD2. J lost 7 bases, V lost 6 bases, and 12 bases had no gene match. Germline values: CDR1 MNHNY, CDR2 SVGAGI (reference sequence). This CDR3 comprises 17 residues. CDR3 loop: CASSANGLAGARNEQFF. The CDR3 nucleotides are TGTGCCAGCAGCGCTAACGGACTAGCGGGAGCTCGGAATGAGCAGTTCTTC.

This clonotype was seen a few times. The chain carries TRBV20-1 and TRBJ1-2, with D perhaps matching TRBD1 (6 bases). V lost 3 bases and J lost 4, with 15 bases in between. Germline lookup yields CDR1 DFQATT and CDR2 SNEGSKA (reference sequence). The CDR3 length is 14 residues. In DNA form, the CDR3 reads TGCAGTGCTAGGGGGGACATATCTAGCTATGGCTACACCTTC. Amino acid sequence: CSARGDISSYGYTF.

The rearrangement links TRBV20-1 to TRBJ2-5; no reliable D call. Trimming shortened V by 6 bases and J by 4 bases, and 18 bases separated the two germline ends. CDR1 DFQATT and CDR2 SNEGSKA come from the germline V gene (reference sequence). The CDR3 is 14 amino acids. CDR3 region: CSAARSVGRETQYF. The CDR3 DNA follows: TGCAGTGCAGCGCGGTCTGTGGGTCGAGAGACCCAGTACTTC.